This entry is about one T cell receptor (beta chain). This entry comes from a study of T cell responses to AZD1222 COVID-19 vaccine. Sequencing used immunoSEQ multiplex PCR; TCRdb keeps in-frame clones, though not all of them. The table has fewer than 150,000 clones, less than 95% seen once. The CDR3 runs to 14 residues. CDR1 and CDR2 (germline): GTSNPN, SVGIG (reference sequence). Trimming removed 1 base from V and 4 bases from J, with 11 bases in between. V and J are TRBV30 and TRBJ1-5; D remains ambiguous. This TCR was recovered from an adult in good health. Sequencing used peripheral blood, obtained on day 0 of AZD1222 vaccination. The CDR3 loop reads CAWSAAPGNQPQHF. In DNA, the CDR3 is TGTGCCTGGAGTGCGGCTCCGGGAAATCAGCCCCAGCATTTT.